This paragraph covers one TCR beta chain sequence. This clone has a handful of counts. The antigen this receptor binds is unknown. One base away there is no much larger clone; base qualities are not given. This specimen comes from a study of beta chain features in type 1 diabetes (dated by TCRdb to 2017 to 2018). Turning to the overall study: Mean age, gender distribution, total cell number and subset yield did not differ between patients and healthy donors. In the study, recently diagnosed type 1 diabetes patients and matched healthy donors were compared on the TCRB repertoires of their sorted circulating CD4+ T cell subsets. Whereas all 30 or so donors provided naive and central memory subsets, regulatory and stem cell-like memory subsets were isolated from just 8 patients and roughly eight healthy donors. A total of some 110 million sorted cells were examined across all samples, and a strong correlation was observed between cell number per subset and RNA yield. Overall study results and their limits: At VDJ recombination sites, patients with type 1 diabetes made fewer insertions and deleted more nucleotides, a pattern implying thymic rearrangement abnormalities. Because the HLA sub-analyses included only small numbers of individuals, any influence of HLA type on TCRB rearrangement was left unresolved. The naive, central memory and regulatory TCRB repertoires appeared to resemble one another more closely among patients than among healthy donors. In all four CD4+ subsets, TCRB CDR3 length was moderately but significantly shorter in type 1 diabetes patients. Shorter templates might be favored by PCR, yet because patient and control samples were amplified and corrected together, any such skew would affect both groups equally. Because cDNA was sequenced instead of genomic DNA, activated cells with high expression could be over-represented, although the groups did not differ in activation or CD3 levels.

Each donor gave one peripheral blood draw, averaging about 100 mL, which was collected into heparinised tubes. Naive, central memory, regulatory and stem cell-like memory CD4+ T cells were sorted on a BD FACSAria II using a panel including CD45RO, CCR7, CD25, CD127, CD95 and CD27. Every sorted population had a purity above 95%. PBMCs were isolated immediately by Lymphoprep density gradient centrifugation and stained directly without culture. So that batch effects would be minimized, each experiment stained and sorted samples in pairs, pairing one healthy donor with one patient. The entire isolated RNA was reverse transcribed using the High Capacity cDNA Reverse Transcription Kit, and thus expressed TCRB transcripts were sequenced. Naive, central memory and regulatory T cell samples underwent deep immunoSEQ sequencing, averaging about 3.57 million total reads per sample. After sorted cells were lysed in RLT buffer, RNA was extracted with DNase-treated RNeasy Micro or Mini kits, with the choice depending on cell number. To prevent cross-contamination, each cell subset was processed individually, whereas patient and healthy donor samples were processed jointly. The immunoSEQ multiplex PCR was used to amplify TCRB sequences from cDNA, generating 87-bp fragments that spanned the CDR3 region. Sequencing of the amplicons was done on the Illumina HiSeq platform. In the original analysis: PCR bias was corrected computationally using synthetic template baselines, and reads within Hamming distance 2 were collapsed, with unmergeable singletons discarded. Reads were aligned against IMGT to assign V, D and J genes, CDR3 length and insertions or deletions at six rearrangement sites. Within each subset, clonotype counts were normalized to sorted cell number, after which true diversity and Gini coefficients were computed with the tcR R package. Repertoire sharing was quantified using the overlap coefficient calculated on TCRB nucleotide sequences. This is the immuneACCESS table as TCRdb keeps it, with only in-frame sequences that have V and J called. A part of the clones is gone; compared with another copy, unresolved V genes explain less than half, and the rest is unexplained. The DNA gave D and trimming, while V, J and clone size come from that table. The sample includes roughly 300,000 clones, with about 15% observed a single time. The ten largest clonotypes hold 6.7% of the sample.

The junction shows trimming of 9 bases on V and 5 bases on J, plus 13 bases between the germline ends. From a lookup of the germline V gene, CDR1 and CDR2 are SGHRS and YFSETQ. Taken from cysteine to phenylalanine, the CDR3 has 12 residues. Kept here is only the CDR3 DNA, which spans 36 bases and is read in frame from base 1. The source of this sequence is a man aged 25 to 40 in good health. Rearrangement joined TRBV5-1 to TRBJ2-3; TRBD1 is possibly the D segment (6 matching bases). The sample taken for sequencing was central memory CD4+ T cells from blood. The CDR3 loop reads CATSARGDTQYF. The DNA reads as follows: TGCGCCACCTCCGCCAGGGGAGATACGCAGTATTTT.